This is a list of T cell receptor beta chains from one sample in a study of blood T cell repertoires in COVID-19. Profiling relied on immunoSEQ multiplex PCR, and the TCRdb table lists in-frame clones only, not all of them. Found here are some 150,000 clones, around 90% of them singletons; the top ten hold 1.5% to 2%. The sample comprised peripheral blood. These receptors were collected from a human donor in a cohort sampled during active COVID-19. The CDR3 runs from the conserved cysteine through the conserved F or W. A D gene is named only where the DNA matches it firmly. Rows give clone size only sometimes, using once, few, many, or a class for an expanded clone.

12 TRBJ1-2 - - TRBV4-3 CASSRGVYGYTF TGCGCCAGCAGCAGGGGCGTATATGGCTACACCTTC
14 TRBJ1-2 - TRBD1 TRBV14 CASSQDDRGAGYTF TGTGCCAGCAGCCAGGACGACAGGGGGGCTGGCTACACCTTC
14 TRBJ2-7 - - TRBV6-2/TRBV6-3 CASSYGQSSYEQYF TGTGCCAGCAGTTACGGACAGAGCTCCTACGAGCAGTACTTC
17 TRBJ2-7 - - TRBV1 CTSSQLWTGGHLYEQYF TGCACCAGCAGCCAACTATGGACAGGGGGGCATTTGTACGAGCAGTACTTC
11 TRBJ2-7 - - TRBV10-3 CAISPNREQYF TGTGCCATCAGCCCTAACAGGGAGCAGTACTTC
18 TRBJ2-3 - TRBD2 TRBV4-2 CASSQDEGLAGGQDTQYF TGTGCCAGCAGCCAAGATGAGGGTCTAGCGGGGGGGCAAGATACGCAGTATTTT
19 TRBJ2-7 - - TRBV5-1 CASSPLRWDTSGNSYEQYF TGCGCCAGCAGCCCCTTGCGGTGGGACACGTCTGGAAACTCCTACGAGCAGTACTTC
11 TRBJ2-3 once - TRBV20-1 CSVWPTDTQYF TGCAGTGTCTGGCCCACAGATACGCAGTATTTT
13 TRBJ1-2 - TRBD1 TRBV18 CASSPQGAHGYTF TGTGCCAGCTCACCCCAGGGGGCTCATGGCTACACCTTC
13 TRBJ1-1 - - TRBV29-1 CSAGVQMNTEAFF TGCAGCGCGGGGGTACAGATGAACACTGAAGCTTTCTTT
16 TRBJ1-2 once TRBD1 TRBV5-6 CASSLLGGGVNYGYTF TGTGCCAGCAGCTTGTTAGGGGGCGGCGTTAACTATGGCTACACCTTC
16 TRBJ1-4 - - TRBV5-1 CASSLQGPTTNEKLFF TGCGCCAGCAGCTTGCAGGGCCCCACAACTAATGAAAAACTGTTTTTT
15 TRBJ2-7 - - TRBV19 CASSIGPSAYYEQYF TGTGCCAGTAGTATAGGGCCTAGCGCCTACTACGAGCAGTACTTC
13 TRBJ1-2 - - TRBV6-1 CASSEADSYGYTF TGTGCCAGCAGTGAAGCGGACAGCTATGGCTACACCTTC
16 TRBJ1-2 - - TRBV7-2 CASSLAGRTSNYGYTF TGTGCCAGCAGCTTAGCTGGGAGGACCTCTAACTATGGCTACACCTTC
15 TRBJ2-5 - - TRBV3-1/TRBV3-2 CATAGLPTIQETQYF TGTGCCACCGCGGGACTCCCAACAATCCAAGAGACCCAGTACTTC
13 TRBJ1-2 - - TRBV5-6 CASSTFGTSGYTF TGTGCCAGCAGCACCTTTGGGACATCTGGCTACACCTTC
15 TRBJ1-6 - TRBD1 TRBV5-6 CASSATTGGNSPLHF TGTGCCAGCAGCGCTACCACAGGGGGCAATTCACCCCTCCACTTT
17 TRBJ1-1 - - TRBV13 CASSLVLIEVKNTEAFF TGTGCCAGCAGCTTAGTATTAATAGAGGTTAAGAACACTGAAGCTTTCTTT
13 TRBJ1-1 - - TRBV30 CAWTTGGNTEAFF TGTGCCTGGACTACGGGAGGGAACACTGAAGCTTTCTTT
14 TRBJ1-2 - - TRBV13 CASSPNRDIFGYTF TGTGCCAGCAGCCCCAACAGGGACATTTTCGGCTACACCTTC
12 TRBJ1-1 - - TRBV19 CATAGGGPEAFF TGTGCCACCGCTGGGGGGGGGCCTGAAGCTTTCTTT
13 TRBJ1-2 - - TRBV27 CASSLGRDYGYTF TGTGCCAGCAGTTTGGGCAGAGACTATGGCTACACCTTC
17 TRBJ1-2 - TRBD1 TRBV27 CASSSLQGGGVFDGYTF TGTGCCAGCAGTTCCCTACAGGGGGGTGGGGTTTTTGATGGCTACACCTTC
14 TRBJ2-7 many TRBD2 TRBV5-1 CASSLLARPYEQYF TGCGCCAGCAGCTTACTAGCGAGACCCTACGAGCAGTACTTC
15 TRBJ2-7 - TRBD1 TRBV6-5 CASSPPGRGTYEQYF TGTGCCAGCAGTCCCCCGGGCAGGGGGACCTACGAGCAGTACTTC
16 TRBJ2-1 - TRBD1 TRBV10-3 CAISATTGGPYNEQFF TGTGCCATCAGTGCCACTACAGGGGGGCCCTACAATGAGCAGTTCTTC
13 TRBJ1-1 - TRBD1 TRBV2 CASNPDRATEAFF TGTGCCAGCAATCCGGACAGGGCCACTGAAGCTTTCTTT
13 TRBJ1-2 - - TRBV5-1 CASSLAQNYGYTF TGCGCCAGCAGCTTGGCACAGAACTATGGCTACACCTTC
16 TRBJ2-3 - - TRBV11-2 CASSSTGLSGADTQYF TGTGCCAGCAGTTCGACGGGACTCTCCGGAGCAGATACGCAGTATTTT
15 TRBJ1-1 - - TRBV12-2 CASRLNLFPGQKAFF TGTGCAAGTCGCCTAAACCTGTTTCCGGGACAAAAAGCTTTCTTT
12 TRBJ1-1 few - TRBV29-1 CSVERGYTEAFF TGCAGCGTTGAAAGGGGTTACACTGAAGCTTTCTTT
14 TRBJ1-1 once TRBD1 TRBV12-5 CASVGQGGFTEAFF TGTGCTAGTGTCGGACAGGGCGGTTTCACTGAAGCTTTCTTT
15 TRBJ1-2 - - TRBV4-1 CASSQQYRQDYGYTF TGCGCCAGCAGCCAACAGTATAGACAGGACTATGGCTACACCTTC
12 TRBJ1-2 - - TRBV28 CATRPGGDGYTF TGTGCCACCCGACCAGGAGGGGATGGCTACACCTTC
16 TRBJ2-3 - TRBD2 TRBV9 CASSAQRGGLTDTQYF TGTGCCAGCAGCGCGCAGCGGGGGGGCCTCACAGATACGCAGTATTTT
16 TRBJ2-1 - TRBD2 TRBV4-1 CASSQDNREGWNEQFF TGCGCCAGCAGCCAAGATAACCGGGAGGGTTGGAATGAGCAGTTCTTC
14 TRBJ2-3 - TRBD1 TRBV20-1 CSASADRGLDTQYF TGCAGTGCTAGTGCGGACAGGGGGCTTGATACGCAGTATTTT
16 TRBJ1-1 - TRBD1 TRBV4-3 CASSQDLTGGRTEAFF TGCGCCAGCAGCCAAGATCTAACAGGGGGCAGGACTGAAGCTTTCTTT
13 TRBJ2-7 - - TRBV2 CASSVELPSEQYF TGTGCCAGCAGTGTCGAGCTCCCGAGCGAGCAGTACTTC
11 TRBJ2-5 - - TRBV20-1 CSASRAETQYF TGCAGTGCTTCCAGGGCGGAGACCCAGTACTTC
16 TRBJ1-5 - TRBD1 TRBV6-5 CASSLRDRGNPLPQHF TGTGCCAGCAGTTTACGAGACAGGGGAAATCCTCTGCCCCAGCATTTT
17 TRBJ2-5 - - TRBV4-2 CASSQDYGRGGPETQYF TGTGCCAGCAGCCAAGATTACGGCAGGGGTGGACCAGAGACCCAGTACTTC
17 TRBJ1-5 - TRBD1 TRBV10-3 CAISENTGGGSNQPQHF TGTGCCATCAGTGAGAACACAGGGGGAGGAAGCAATCAGCCCCAGCATTTT
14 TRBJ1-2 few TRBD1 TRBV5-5 CASSWDRANYGYTF TGTGCCAGCAGCTGGGACAGGGCGAACTATGGCTACACCTTC
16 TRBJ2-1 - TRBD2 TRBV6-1 CASSERWTGGYNEQFF TGTGCCAGCAGTGAACGGTGGACCGGGGGGTACAATGAGCAGTTCTTC
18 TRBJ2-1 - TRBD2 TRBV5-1 CASSTGPLTGLLNNEQFF TGCGCCAGCAGCACAGGACCACTAACGGGACTATTAAACAATGAGCAGTTCTTC
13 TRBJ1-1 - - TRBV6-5 CASTLTSNTEAFF TGTGCCAGCACCCTGACAAGTAACACTGAAGCTTTCTTT
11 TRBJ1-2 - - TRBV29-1 CSVQAGGGYTF TGCAGCGTTCAGGCCGGGGGTGGCTACACCTTC
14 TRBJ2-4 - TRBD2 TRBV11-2 CASSNPSGLNIQYF TGTGCCAGCAGCAACCCTAGCGGGTTAAACATTCAGTACTTC